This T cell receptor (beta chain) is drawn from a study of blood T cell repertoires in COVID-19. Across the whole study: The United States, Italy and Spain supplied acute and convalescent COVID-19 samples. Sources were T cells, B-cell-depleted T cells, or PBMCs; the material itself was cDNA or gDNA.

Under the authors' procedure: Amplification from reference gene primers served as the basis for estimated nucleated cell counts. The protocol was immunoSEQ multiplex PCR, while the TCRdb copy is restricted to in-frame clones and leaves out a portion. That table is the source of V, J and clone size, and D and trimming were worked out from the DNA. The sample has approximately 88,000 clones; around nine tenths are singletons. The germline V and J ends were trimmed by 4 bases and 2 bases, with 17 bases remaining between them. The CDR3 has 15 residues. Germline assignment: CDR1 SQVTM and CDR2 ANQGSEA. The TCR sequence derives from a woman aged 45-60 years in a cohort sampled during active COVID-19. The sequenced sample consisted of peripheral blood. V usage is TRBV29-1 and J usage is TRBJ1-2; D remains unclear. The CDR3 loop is CSVAARPLGNYGYTF. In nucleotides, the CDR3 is TGCAGCGTTGCCGCGAGACCCCTCGGGAACTATGGCTACACCTTC.